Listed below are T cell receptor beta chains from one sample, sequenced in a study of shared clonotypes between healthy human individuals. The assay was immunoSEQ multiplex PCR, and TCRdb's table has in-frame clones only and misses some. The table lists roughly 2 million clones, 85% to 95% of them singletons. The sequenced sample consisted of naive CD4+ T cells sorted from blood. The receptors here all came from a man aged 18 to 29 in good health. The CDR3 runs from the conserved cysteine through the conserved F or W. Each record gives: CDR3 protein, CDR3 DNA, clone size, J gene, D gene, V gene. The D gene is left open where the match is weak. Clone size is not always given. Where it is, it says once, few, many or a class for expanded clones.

cdr3_aa: CASSEAVGSSGELFF
cdr3_nt: TGTGCCAGCAGTGAAGCGGTAGGGTCATCCGGGGAGCTGTTTTTT
clone_size: -
j_call: TRBJ2-2
d_call: -
v_call: TRBV6-1

cdr3_aa: CASTIVSWRNSYEQYF
cdr3_nt: TGTGCCAGCACCATTGTCTCCTGGCGAAACTCCTACGAGCAGTACTTC
clone_size: -
j_call: TRBJ2-7
d_call: -
v_call: TRBV5-5

cdr3_aa: CSVEAPARKETQYF
cdr3_nt: TGCAGCGTTGAAGCTCCCGCCAGGAAAGAGACCCAGTACTTC
clone_size: once
j_call: TRBJ2-5
d_call: -
v_call: TRBV29-1

cdr3_aa: CASGTGVSYEQYF
cdr3_nt: TGTGCCAGCGGGACAGGGGTATCCTACGAGCAGTACTTC
clone_size: -
j_call: TRBJ2-7
d_call: TRBD1
v_call: TRBV2

cdr3_aa: CASSVRTSGGELFF
cdr3_nt: TGTGCCAGCAGTGTTAGGACTAGCGGCGGGGAGCTGTTTTTT
clone_size: -
j_call: TRBJ2-2
d_call: TRBD2
v_call: TRBV2

cdr3_aa: CASSPDRGDNSPLHF
cdr3_nt: TGCGCCAGCAGCCCGGACAGGGGGGACAATTCACCCCTCCACTTT
clone_size: -
j_call: TRBJ1-6
d_call: TRBD1
v_call: TRBV10-2

cdr3_aa: CASTPFPPEPLPYEQYF
cdr3_nt: TGTGCCAGCACCCCCTTCCCGCCAGAACCCCTTCCCTACGAGCAGTACTTC
clone_size: -
j_call: TRBJ2-7
d_call: -
v_call: TRBV5-6

cdr3_aa: CASSLGGVGRRSHEQYF
cdr3_nt: TGTGCCAGCAGCTTAGGTGGCGTCGGGCGCCGATCCCACGAGCAGTACTTC
clone_size: -
j_call: TRBJ2-7
d_call: -
v_call: TRBV11-2

cdr3_aa: CASSYGAGGTMNEQFF
cdr3_nt: TGTGCCAGCAGTTACGGGGCGGGGGGCACAATGAATGAGCAGTTCTTC
clone_size: -
j_call: TRBJ2-1
d_call: TRBD2
v_call: TRBV6-5

cdr3_aa: CASSGTSGKSTDTQYF
cdr3_nt: TGCGCCAGCAGTGGGACTAGCGGAAAAAGCACAGATACGCAGTATTTT
clone_size: -
j_call: TRBJ2-3
d_call: TRBD2
v_call: TRBV10-2

cdr3_aa: CASSLAGRSQAFF
cdr3_nt: TGCGCCAGCAGCTTGGCCGGCAGGTCCCAAGCTTTCTTT
clone_size: -
j_call: TRBJ1-1
d_call: -
v_call: TRBV5-1

cdr3_aa: CASSPTPSNYGYTF
cdr3_nt: TGCGCCAGCAGCCCGACACCATCTAACTATGGCTACACCTTC
clone_size: -
j_call: TRBJ1-2
d_call: -
v_call: TRBV4-3

cdr3_aa: CASSEYGAKGEKLFF
cdr3_nt: TGTGCCAGCAGTGAATACGGGGCAAAGGGGGAAAAACTGTTTTTT
clone_size: -
j_call: TRBJ1-4
d_call: -
v_call: TRBV25-1

cdr3_aa: CASSRLGADTQYF
cdr3_nt: TGTGCCAGCTCACGCCTCGGGGCAGATACGCAGTATTTT
clone_size: -
j_call: TRBJ2-3
d_call: -
v_call: TRBV18

cdr3_aa: CAISESGGGGNSPLHF
cdr3_nt: TGTGCCATCAGTGAGTCAGGGGGCGGCGGTAATTCACCCCTCCACTTT
clone_size: -
j_call: TRBJ1-6
d_call: TRBD1
v_call: TRBV10-3

cdr3_aa: CASSLIGVMNTEAFF
cdr3_nt: TGTGCCAGCAGCTTAATCGGGGTCATGAACACTGAAGCTTTCTTT
clone_size: -
j_call: TRBJ1-1
d_call: -
v_call: TRBV7-2

cdr3_aa: CASSESGRITEAFF
cdr3_nt: TGCGCCAGCAGTGAATCCGGGAGGATCACTGAAGCTTTCTTT
clone_size: -
j_call: TRBJ1-1
d_call: -
v_call: TRBV10-1

cdr3_aa: CASSLLSHTYEQYF
cdr3_nt: TGTGCCAGCAGCTTACTCTCCCATACCTACGAGCAGTACTTC
clone_size: -
j_call: TRBJ2-7
d_call: -
v_call: TRBV7-9

cdr3_aa: CASSGPTGGVETQYF
cdr3_nt: TGTGCCAGCAGTGGCCCGACAGGGGGCGTTGAGACCCAGTACTTC
clone_size: -
j_call: TRBJ2-5
d_call: TRBD1
v_call: TRBV6-1

cdr3_aa: CASSFNGPSYEQYF
cdr3_nt: TGTGCCAGCAGTTTCAATGGTCCCTCCTACGAGCAGTACTTC
clone_size: once
j_call: TRBJ2-7
d_call: -
v_call: TRBV2

cdr3_aa: CASSMEARMNTEAFF
cdr3_nt: TGTGCCAGTAGTATGGAGGCGCGTATGAACACTGAAGCTTTCTTT
clone_size: -
j_call: TRBJ1-1
d_call: -
v_call: TRBV19

cdr3_aa: CATSRYRDDPTDTQYF
cdr3_nt: TGTGCCACCAGCAGATACCGGGACGACCCCACAGATACGCAGTATTTT
clone_size: -
j_call: TRBJ2-3
d_call: -
v_call: TRBV15

cdr3_aa: CASGPGQGAKNEQFF
cdr3_nt: TGTGCTAGTGGTCCGGGACAGGGGGCCAAAAATGAGCAGTTCTTC
clone_size: -
j_call: TRBJ2-1
d_call: TRBD1
v_call: TRBV12-5

cdr3_aa: CASSPGQGPYNEQFF
cdr3_nt: TGTGCCAGCAGTCCGGGACAGGGCCCCTACAATGAGCAGTTCTTC
clone_size: -
j_call: TRBJ2-1
d_call: TRBD1
v_call: TRBV6-6

cdr3_aa: CASSLGLAGGHEQYF
cdr3_nt: TGCGCCAGCAGCTTGGGACTGGCGGGAGGCCACGAGCAGTACTTC
clone_size: -
j_call: TRBJ2-7
d_call: TRBD2
v_call: TRBV5-1

cdr3_aa: CASSLAGDYGKNIQYF
cdr3_nt: TGCGCCAGCAGCTTGGCTGGGGACTATGGCAAAAACATTCAGTACTTC
clone_size: once
j_call: TRBJ2-4
d_call: TRBD2
v_call: TRBV5-1

cdr3_aa: CASSSTGQGAYQPQHF
cdr3_nt: TGTGCCAGCAGCTCCACTGGACAGGGGGCTTATCAGCCCCAGCATTTT
clone_size: -
j_call: TRBJ1-5
d_call: TRBD1
v_call: TRBV7-2

cdr3_aa: CASSFQEGGYTF
cdr3_nt: TGTGCCAGCAGTTTCCAAGAGGGGGGCTACACCTTC
clone_size: -
j_call: TRBJ1-2
d_call: -
v_call: TRBV28

cdr3_aa: CATSRDQASGGRADTQYF
cdr3_nt: TGTGCCACCAGCAGAGATCAGGCATCAGGGGGTAGGGCAGATACGCAGTATTTT
clone_size: -
j_call: TRBJ2-3
d_call: TRBD1
v_call: TRBV15

cdr3_aa: CASSETPGLNEKLFF
cdr3_nt: TGTGCCAGCAGTGAAACCCCCGGGTTGAATGAAAAACTGTTTTTT
clone_size: once
j_call: TRBJ1-4
d_call: -
v_call: TRBV6-1

cdr3_aa: CASSPRLSGTENTGELFF
cdr3_nt: TGTGCCAGCTCACCACGACTATCCGGGACAGAGAACACCGGGGAGCTGTTTTTT
clone_size: -
j_call: TRBJ2-2
d_call: TRBD1
v_call: TRBV18

cdr3_aa: CAISDNRNNSPLHF
cdr3_nt: TGTGCCATCAGTGATAACAGGAATAATTCACCCCTCCACTTT
clone_size: -
j_call: TRBJ1-6
d_call: -
v_call: TRBV10-3

cdr3_aa: CASNDRDRFSPYGYTF
cdr3_nt: TGTGCCAGCAACGACCGGGACAGATTTTCCCCCTATGGCTACACCTTC
clone_size: -
j_call: TRBJ1-2
d_call: TRBD1
v_call: TRBV2

cdr3_aa: CASSLGAGGLKTYEQYF
cdr3_nt: TGTGCCAGCAGCTTGGGGGCCGGGGGACTAAAAACCTACGAGCAGTACTTC
clone_size: once
j_call: TRBJ2-7
d_call: TRBD2
v_call: TRBV5-6

cdr3_aa: CASSWNRDTEAFF
cdr3_nt: TGTGCCAGCAGTTGGAACCGGGACACTGAAGCTTTCTTT
clone_size: -
j_call: TRBJ1-1
d_call: -
v_call: TRBV28

cdr3_aa: CASSLGVGTANSPLHF
cdr3_nt: TGTGCCAGCAGCTTGGGAGTGGGGACAGCAAATTCACCCCTCCACTTT
clone_size: -
j_call: TRBJ1-6
d_call: TRBD1
v_call: TRBV5-4

cdr3_aa: CAWNRGQRVTGELFF
cdr3_nt: TGTGCCTGGAATAGAGGACAGAGGGTTACCGGGGAGCTGTTTTTT
clone_size: -
j_call: TRBJ2-2
d_call: -
v_call: TRBV30

cdr3_aa: CASSEEAATNEKLFF
cdr3_nt: TGTGCCAGCAGTGAAGAGGCGGCAACTAATGAAAAACTGTTTTTT
clone_size: -
j_call: TRBJ1-4
d_call: -
v_call: TRBV2

cdr3_aa: CAWDIASYEQYF
cdr3_nt: TGTGCCTGGGACATAGCGAGCTACGAGCAGTACTTC
clone_size: -
j_call: TRBJ2-7
d_call: -
v_call: TRBV10-3

cdr3_aa: CASSLGSGANSHYGYTF
cdr3_nt: TGTGCCAGCAGCCTAGGGTCGGGGGCGAACAGTCATTATGGCTACACCTTC
clone_size: -
j_call: TRBJ1-2
d_call: -
v_call: TRBV7-2

cdr3_aa: CASSRDRNYGYTF
cdr3_nt: TGTGCCAGCAGCAGAGACAGAAACTATGGCTACACCTTC
clone_size: -
j_call: TRBJ1-2
d_call: -
v_call: TRBV5-6

cdr3_aa: CASSKRTGGVYEQYF
cdr3_nt: TGTGCCAGCAGCAAAAGGACAGGGGGGGTTTACGAGCAGTACTTC
clone_size: -
j_call: TRBJ2-7
d_call: TRBD1
v_call: TRBV7-2